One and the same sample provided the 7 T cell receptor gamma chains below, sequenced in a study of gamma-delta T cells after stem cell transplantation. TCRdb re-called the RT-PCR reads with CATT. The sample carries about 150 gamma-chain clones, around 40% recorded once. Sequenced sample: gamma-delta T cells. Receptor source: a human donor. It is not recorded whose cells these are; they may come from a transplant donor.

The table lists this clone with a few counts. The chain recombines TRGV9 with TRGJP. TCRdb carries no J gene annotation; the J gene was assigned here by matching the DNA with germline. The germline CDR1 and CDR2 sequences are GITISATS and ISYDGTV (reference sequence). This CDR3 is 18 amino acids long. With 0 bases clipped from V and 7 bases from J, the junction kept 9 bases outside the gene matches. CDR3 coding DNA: TGTGCCTTGTGGGAGGTGCAAGGGAGCGAGTTGGGCAAAAAAATCAAGGTATTT. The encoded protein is CALWEVQGSELGKKIKVF.

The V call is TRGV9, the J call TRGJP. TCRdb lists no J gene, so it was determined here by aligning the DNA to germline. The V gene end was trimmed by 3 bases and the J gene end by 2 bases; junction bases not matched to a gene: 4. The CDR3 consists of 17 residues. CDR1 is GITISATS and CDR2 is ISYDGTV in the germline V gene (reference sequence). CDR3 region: CALWEPRQELGKKIKVF. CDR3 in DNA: TGTGCCTTGTGGGAGCCCCGGCAAGAGTTGGGCAAAAAAATCAAGGTATTT.

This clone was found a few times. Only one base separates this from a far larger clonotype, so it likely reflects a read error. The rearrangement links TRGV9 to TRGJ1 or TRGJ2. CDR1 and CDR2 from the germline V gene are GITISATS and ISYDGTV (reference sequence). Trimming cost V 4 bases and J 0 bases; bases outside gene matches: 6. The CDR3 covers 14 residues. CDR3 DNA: TGTGCCTTGTGGGATACAGCGAATTATTATAAGAAACTCTTT. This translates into CALWDTANYYKKLF.

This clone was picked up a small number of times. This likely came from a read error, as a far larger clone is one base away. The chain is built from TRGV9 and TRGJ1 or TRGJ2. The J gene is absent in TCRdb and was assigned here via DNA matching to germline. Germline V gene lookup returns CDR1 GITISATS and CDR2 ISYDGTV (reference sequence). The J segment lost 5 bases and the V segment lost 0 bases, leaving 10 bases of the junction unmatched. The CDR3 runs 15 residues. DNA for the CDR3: TGTGCCTTGTGGGAGGTGTTAAATGATAATTATAAGAAACTCTTT. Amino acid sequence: CALWEVLNDNYKKLF.

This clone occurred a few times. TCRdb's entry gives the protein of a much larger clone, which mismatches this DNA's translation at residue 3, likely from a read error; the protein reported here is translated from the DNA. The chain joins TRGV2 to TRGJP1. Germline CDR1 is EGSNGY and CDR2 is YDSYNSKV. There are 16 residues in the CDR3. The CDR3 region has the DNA TGTGCCATCTGGGACGGGCCGATTGGTACTGGTTGGTTCAAGATATTT. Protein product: CAIWDGPIGTGWFKIF.

The CDR3: CALWDFREEKLF. In DNA, the CDR3 is TGTGCCTTGTGGGATTTTCGAGAGGAGAAACTCTTT. V gene TRGV9 combines with J gene TRGJ1 or TRGJ2. TCRdb records no J gene; here it was assigned by comparing the DNA to germline. The V gene's germline CDR1 is GITISATS and CDR2 ISYDGTV (reference sequence). This CDR3 has 12 amino acids. Trimming at V came to 4 bases and at J to 11 bases, leaving 11 bases not matched to a gene.

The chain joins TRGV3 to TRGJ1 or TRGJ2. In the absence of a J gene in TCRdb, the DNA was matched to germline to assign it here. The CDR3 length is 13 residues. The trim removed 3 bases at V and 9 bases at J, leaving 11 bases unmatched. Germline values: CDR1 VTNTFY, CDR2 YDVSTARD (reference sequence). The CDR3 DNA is TGTGCCACCTGGGACGGAACGACCTCTAAGAAACTCTTT. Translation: CATWDGTTSKKLF.